The TCR beta chain described here comes from a study of T cell responses to AZD1222 COVID-19 vaccine. Study results and caveats: There were repertoire samples only from the period after the peak T cell response. Donors in the cohort were predominantly white British and more often female, and clonal diversity was possibly underestimated. Of spike-specific TCRs, nearly half reportedly target regions left unmutated in variants. Spike-specific TCR breadth rose after two AZD1222 doses, and depth rose as well.

Sequenced by immunoSEQ multiplex PCR; TCRdb stores in-frame clones only, minus some. The profile shows 100,000 to 150,000 clones, less than 95% of them singletons. Comments on this clone: Its antigen remains unknown.

The ends were cut back, 2 bases at V and 8 bases at J, with 12 bases in the middle. This CDR3 contains 13 residues. The gene calls are TRBV12-3 or TRBV12-4 and TRBJ1-2, with D uncertain. This TCR derives from an adult in good health. Sequenced here: peripheral blood, sampled on day 0 of MenACWY control vaccination. CDR3 amino acids: CASSLMGQEGYTF. Written as DNA, the CDR3 is TGTGCCAGCAGTTTAATGGGTCAGGAGGGCTACACCTTC.